This T cell receptor (beta chain) was recovered during a study of T-cell memory formation after mild COVID-19. CDR1 and CDR2 (germline): MNHEY, SVGAGI. V lost 5 bases and J lost 6; bases outside the gene matches: 9. This CDR3 is built from 16 residues. One entry per CDR3 protein, called by TCRdb with MiXCR from the 5' RACE reads. The sample yields about 320,000 distinct CDR3 sequences, roughly an eighth seen once. The TCR was taken from a young man who had mild COVID-19 (a few samples of this study predate the infection). Cell type and time point are not known. Sequenced material: PBMCs or a T cell subset sorted from them (not recorded which). The V gene is TRBV6-5, the J gene TRBJ2-1; TRBD1 aligns across 11 bases. The CDR3 coding sequence is TGTGCCAGCAGTACGAGATCGGGACAGGGGGTCAATGAGCAGTTCTTC. Encoded protein: CASSTRSGQGVNEQFF.